Reported below is one T cell receptor beta chain. Its target is unknown. The source of the sample is a study of CD4 T cells in relation to SARS-CoV-2 and coronaviruses. Overall study context: TCR beta CDR3s were sequenced after roughly ten-day antigen culture of PBMCs.

The V gene's germline CDR1 is MNHEY and CDR2 SMNVEV (reference sequence). The CDR3 loop spans 15 amino acids. Trimming at V came to 6 bases and at J to 2 bases, leaving 7 bases not matched to a gene. The unexposed donors gave CD4+ T cells in about 2011-2019, prior to COVID-19. The cells were cultured for under twelve days before CD4+ T cells were isolated. The assay was immunoSEQ multiplex PCR, and TCRdb's table has in-frame clones only and misses some. The data contain about 26,000 clones, roughly 80% of them singletons. Sequenced sample: CD4+ T cells from PBMCs, cultured in vitro. The receptor's source is a human donor in good health. V usage is TRBV27 and J usage is TRBJ1-5, with 7 bases that match TRBD1. Written as DNA, the CDR3 is TGTGCCAGCAGGCAGGGGGTGATTGGCAATCAGCCCCAGCATTTT. This gives the protein CASRQGVIGNQPQHF.